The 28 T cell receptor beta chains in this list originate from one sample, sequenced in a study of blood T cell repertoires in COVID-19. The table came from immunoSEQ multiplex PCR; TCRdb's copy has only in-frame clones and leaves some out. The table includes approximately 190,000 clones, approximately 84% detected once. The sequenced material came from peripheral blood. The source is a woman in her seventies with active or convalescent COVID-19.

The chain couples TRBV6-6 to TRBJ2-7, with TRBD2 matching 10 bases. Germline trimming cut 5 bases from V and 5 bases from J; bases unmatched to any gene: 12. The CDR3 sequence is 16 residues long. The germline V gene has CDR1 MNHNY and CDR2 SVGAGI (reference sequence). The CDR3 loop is CASSRAPSGGRDEQYF. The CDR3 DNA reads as TGTGCCAGCAGTCGGGCCCCTAGCGGGGGCAGGGACGAGCAGTACTTC.

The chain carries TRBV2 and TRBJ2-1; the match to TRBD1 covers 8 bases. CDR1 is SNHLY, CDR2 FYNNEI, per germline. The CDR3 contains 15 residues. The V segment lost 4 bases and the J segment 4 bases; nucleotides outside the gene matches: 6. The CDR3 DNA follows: TGTGCCAGCAGTGGTAGACAGGGGATATACAATGAGCAGTTCTTC. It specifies CASSGRQGIYNEQFF. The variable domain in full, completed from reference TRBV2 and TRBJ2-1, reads EPEVTQTPSHQVTQMGQEVILRCVPISNHLYFYWYRQILGQKVEFLVSFYNNEISEKSEIFDDQFSVERPDGSNFTLKIRSTKLEDSAMYFCASSGRQGIYNEQFFGPGTRLTVL.

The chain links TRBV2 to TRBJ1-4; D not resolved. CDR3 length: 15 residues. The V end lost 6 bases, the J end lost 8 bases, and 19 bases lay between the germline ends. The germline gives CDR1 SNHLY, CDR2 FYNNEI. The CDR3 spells CASRAGTRFGEKLFF. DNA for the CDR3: TGTGCCAGCAGAGCGGGTACCCGTTTTGGGGAAAAACTGTTTTTT.

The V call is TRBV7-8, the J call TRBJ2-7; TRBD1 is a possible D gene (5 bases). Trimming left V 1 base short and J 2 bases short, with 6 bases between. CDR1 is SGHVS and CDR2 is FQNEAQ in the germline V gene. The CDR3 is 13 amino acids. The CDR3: CASSLGTTYEQYF. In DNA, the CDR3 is TGTGCCAGCAGCTTAGGGACAACCTACGAGCAGTACTTC.

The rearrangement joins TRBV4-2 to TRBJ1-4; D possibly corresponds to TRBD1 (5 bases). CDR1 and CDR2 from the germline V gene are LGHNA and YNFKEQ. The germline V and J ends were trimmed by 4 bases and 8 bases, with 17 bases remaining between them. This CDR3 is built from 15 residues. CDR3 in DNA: TGTGCCAGCAGCCCCAGCGACTCTGGGGCCGAAAAACTGTTTTTT. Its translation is CASSPSDSGAEKLFF.

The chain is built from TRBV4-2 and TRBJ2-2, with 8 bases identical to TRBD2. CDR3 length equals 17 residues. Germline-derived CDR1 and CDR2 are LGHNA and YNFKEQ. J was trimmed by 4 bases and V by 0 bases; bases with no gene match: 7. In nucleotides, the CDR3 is TGTGCCAGCAGCCAAGACCTAGCGGGTGCCGCCACCGGGGAGCTGTTTTTT. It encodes CASSQDLAGAATGELFF.

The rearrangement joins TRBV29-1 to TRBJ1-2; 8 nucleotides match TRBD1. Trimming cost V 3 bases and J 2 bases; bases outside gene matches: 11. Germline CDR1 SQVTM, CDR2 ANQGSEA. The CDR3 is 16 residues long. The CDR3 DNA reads TGCAGCGTTGATTGGGGACAGACAGGGGCGAACTATGGCTACACCTTC. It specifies CSVDWGQTGANYGYTF.

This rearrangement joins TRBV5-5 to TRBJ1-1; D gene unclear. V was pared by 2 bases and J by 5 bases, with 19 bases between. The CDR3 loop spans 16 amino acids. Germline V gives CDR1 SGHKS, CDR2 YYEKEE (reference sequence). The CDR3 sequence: CASSFLSATSKTEAFF. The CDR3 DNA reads TGTGCCAGCAGCTTTTTAAGTGCCACTTCGAAAACTGAAGCTTTCTTT.

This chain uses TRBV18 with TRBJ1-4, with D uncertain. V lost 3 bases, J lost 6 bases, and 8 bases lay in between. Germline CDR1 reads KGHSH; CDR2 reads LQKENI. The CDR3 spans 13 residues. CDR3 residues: CASSPDLDEKLFF. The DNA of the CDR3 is TGTGCCAGCTCACCGGACTTGGATGAAAAACTGTTTTTT.

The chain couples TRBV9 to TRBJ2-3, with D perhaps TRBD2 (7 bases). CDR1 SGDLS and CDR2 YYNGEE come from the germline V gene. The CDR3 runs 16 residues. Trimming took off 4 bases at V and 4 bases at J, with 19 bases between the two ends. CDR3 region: CASSLGGLSLADTQYF. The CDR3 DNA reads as TGTGCCAGCAGCCTAGGGGGACTATCGTTGGCAGATACGCAGTATTTT.

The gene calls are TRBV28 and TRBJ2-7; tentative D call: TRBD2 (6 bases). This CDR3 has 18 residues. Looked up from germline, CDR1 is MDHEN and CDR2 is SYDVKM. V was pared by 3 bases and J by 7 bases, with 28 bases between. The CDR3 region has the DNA TGTGCCAGCAGTTTTAGGGGCGGGGTTGGGATCCGGATTAGAGAGCAGTACTTC. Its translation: CASSFRGGVGIRIREQYF.

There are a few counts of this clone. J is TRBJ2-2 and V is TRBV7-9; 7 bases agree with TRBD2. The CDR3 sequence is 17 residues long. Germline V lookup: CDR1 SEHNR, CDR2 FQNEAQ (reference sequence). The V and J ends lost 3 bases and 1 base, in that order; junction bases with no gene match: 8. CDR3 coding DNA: TGTGCCAGCAGCTTCCCTGGCGGGAGAGGGAACACCGGGGAGCTGTTTTTT. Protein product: CASSFPGGRGNTGELFF.

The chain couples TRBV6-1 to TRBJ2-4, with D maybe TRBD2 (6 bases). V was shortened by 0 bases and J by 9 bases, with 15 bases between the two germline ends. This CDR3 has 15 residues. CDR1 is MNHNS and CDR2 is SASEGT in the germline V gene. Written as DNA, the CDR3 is TGTGCCAGCAGTGAAGCTAAAAGGGGAGGCGGCATTCAGTACTTC. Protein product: CASSEAKRGGGIQYF.

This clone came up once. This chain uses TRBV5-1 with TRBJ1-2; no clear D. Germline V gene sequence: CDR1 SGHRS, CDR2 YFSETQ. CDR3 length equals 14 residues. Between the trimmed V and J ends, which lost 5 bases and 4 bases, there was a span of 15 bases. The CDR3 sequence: CASRNEPYFYGYTF. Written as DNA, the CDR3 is TGCGCCAGCAGGAACGAGCCATACTTCTATGGCTACACCTTC. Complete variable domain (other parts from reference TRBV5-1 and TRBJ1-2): KAGVTQTPRYLIKTRGQQVTLSCSPISGHRSVSWYQQTPGQGLQFLFEYFSETQRNKGNFPGRFSGRQFSNSRSEMNVSTLELGDSALYLCASRNEPYFYGYTFGSGTRLTVV.

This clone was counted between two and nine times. The CDR3, as DNA: TGTGCCAGCAGTGGATATGGACTAGGCACCGGGGAGCTGTTTTTT. This translates into CASSGYGLGTGELFF. This chain uses TRBV2 with TRBJ2-2; TRBD2 matches at 7 bases. The CDR3 has 15 residues. Germline V CDR1 and CDR2: SNHLY, FYNNEI. J lost 4 bases, V lost 4 bases, and 6 bases had no gene match.

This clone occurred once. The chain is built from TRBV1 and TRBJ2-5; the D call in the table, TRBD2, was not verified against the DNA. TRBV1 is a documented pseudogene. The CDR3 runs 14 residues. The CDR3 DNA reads TGCACCGGAAAGCGGGAGATGAGGCAAGAGACCCAGTACTTC. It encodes CTGKREMRQETQYF.

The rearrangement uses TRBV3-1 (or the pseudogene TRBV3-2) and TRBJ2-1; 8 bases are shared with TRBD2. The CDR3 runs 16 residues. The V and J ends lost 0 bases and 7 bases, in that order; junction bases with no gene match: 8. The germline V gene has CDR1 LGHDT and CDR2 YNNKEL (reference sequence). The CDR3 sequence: CASSQDFAGGHNEQFF. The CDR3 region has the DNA TGTGCCAGCAGCCAAGATTTCGCGGGAGGACATAATGAGCAGTTCTTC.

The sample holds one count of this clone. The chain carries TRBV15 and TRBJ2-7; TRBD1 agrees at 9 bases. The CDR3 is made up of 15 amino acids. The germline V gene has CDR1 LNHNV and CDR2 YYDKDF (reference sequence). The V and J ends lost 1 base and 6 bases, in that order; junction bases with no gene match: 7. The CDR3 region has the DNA TGTGCCACCAGCAGAGGGGGGACAGGGTGGATCGAGCAGTACTTC. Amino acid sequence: CATSRGGTGWIEQYF.

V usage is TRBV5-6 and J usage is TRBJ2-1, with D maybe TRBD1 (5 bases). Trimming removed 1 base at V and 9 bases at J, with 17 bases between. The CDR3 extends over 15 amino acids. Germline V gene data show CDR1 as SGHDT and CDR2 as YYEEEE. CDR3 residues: CASSLSLRGWGEQFF. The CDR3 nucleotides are TGTGCCAGCAGCTTGAGTTTAAGGGGCTGGGGTGAGCAGTTCTTC.

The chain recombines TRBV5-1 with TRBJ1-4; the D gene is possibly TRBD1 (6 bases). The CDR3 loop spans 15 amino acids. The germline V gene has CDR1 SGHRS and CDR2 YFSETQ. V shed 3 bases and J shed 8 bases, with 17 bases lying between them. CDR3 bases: TGCGCCAGCAGCTCCCTGGATGGGGGCCGGGAAAAACTGTTTTTT. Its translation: CASSSLDGGREKLFF.

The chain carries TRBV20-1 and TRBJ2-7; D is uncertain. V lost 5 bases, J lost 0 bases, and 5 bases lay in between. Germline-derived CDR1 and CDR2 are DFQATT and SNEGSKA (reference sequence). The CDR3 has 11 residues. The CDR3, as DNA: TGCAGTGCTCCTACCTCCTACGAGCAGTACTTC. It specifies CSAPTSYEQYF.

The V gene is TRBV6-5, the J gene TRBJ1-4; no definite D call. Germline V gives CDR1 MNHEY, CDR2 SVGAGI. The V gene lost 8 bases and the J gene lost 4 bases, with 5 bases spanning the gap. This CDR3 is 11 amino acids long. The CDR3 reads CASSHNEKLFF. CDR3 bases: TGTGCCAGCTCCCATAATGAAAAACTGTTTTTT.

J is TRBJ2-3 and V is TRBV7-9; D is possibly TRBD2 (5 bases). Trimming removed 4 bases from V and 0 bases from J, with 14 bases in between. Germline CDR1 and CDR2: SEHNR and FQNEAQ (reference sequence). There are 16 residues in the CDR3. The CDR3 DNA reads TGTGCCAGCAGCTCCCGCGGGCTGAGGAGCACAGATACGCAGTATTTT. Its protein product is CASSSRGLRSTDTQYF.

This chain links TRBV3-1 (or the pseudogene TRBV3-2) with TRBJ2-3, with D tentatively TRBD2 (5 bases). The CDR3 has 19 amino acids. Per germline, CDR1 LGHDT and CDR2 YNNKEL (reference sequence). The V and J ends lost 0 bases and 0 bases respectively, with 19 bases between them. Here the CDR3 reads CASSQDPPYLAPSTDTQYF. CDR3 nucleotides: TGTGCCAGCAGCCAAGATCCCCCCTACTTAGCGCCGAGCACAGATACGCAGTATTTT.

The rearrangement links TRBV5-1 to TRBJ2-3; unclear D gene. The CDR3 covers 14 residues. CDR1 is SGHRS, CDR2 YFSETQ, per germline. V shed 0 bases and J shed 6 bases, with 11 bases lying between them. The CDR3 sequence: CASSLEWVSDTQYF. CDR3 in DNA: TGCGCCAGCAGCTTGGAGTGGGTTAGCGATACGCAGTATTTT. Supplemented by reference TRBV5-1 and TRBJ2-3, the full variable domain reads KAGVTQTPRYLIKTRGQQVTLSCSPISGHRSVSWYQQTPGQGLQFLFEYFSETQRNKGNFPGRFSGRQFSNSRSEMNVSTLELGDSALYLCASSLEWVSDTQYFGPGTRLTVL.

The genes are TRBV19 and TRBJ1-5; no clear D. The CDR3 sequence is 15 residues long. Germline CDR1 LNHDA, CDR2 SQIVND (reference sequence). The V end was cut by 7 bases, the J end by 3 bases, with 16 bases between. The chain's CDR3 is CASNHRSGTNQPQHF. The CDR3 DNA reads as TGTGCCAGTAATCATAGATCAGGAACCAATCAGCCCCAGCATTTT. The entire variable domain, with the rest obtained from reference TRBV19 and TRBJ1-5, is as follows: DGGITQSPKYLFRKEGQNVTLSCEQNLNHDAMYWYRQDPGQGLRLIYYSQIVNDFQKGDIAEGYSVSREKKESFPLTVTSAQKNPTAFYLCASNHRSGTNQPQHFGDGTRLSIL.

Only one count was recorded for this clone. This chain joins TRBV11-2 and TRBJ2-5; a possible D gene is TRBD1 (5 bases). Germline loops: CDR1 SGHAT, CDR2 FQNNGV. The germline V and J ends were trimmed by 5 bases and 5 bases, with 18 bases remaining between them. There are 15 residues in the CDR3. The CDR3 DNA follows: TGTGCCAGCAGCCTTTTAGGCAGGGTTCTTGAGACCCAGTACTTC. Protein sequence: CASSLLGRVLETQYF.

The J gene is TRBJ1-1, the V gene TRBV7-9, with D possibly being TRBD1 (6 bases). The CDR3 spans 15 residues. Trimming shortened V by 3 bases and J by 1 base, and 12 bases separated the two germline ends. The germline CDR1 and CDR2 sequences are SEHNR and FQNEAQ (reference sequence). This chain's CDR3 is CASSFRQVPNTEAFF. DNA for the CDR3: TGTGCCAGCAGCTTTCGACAGGTGCCGAACACTGAAGCTTTCTTT.